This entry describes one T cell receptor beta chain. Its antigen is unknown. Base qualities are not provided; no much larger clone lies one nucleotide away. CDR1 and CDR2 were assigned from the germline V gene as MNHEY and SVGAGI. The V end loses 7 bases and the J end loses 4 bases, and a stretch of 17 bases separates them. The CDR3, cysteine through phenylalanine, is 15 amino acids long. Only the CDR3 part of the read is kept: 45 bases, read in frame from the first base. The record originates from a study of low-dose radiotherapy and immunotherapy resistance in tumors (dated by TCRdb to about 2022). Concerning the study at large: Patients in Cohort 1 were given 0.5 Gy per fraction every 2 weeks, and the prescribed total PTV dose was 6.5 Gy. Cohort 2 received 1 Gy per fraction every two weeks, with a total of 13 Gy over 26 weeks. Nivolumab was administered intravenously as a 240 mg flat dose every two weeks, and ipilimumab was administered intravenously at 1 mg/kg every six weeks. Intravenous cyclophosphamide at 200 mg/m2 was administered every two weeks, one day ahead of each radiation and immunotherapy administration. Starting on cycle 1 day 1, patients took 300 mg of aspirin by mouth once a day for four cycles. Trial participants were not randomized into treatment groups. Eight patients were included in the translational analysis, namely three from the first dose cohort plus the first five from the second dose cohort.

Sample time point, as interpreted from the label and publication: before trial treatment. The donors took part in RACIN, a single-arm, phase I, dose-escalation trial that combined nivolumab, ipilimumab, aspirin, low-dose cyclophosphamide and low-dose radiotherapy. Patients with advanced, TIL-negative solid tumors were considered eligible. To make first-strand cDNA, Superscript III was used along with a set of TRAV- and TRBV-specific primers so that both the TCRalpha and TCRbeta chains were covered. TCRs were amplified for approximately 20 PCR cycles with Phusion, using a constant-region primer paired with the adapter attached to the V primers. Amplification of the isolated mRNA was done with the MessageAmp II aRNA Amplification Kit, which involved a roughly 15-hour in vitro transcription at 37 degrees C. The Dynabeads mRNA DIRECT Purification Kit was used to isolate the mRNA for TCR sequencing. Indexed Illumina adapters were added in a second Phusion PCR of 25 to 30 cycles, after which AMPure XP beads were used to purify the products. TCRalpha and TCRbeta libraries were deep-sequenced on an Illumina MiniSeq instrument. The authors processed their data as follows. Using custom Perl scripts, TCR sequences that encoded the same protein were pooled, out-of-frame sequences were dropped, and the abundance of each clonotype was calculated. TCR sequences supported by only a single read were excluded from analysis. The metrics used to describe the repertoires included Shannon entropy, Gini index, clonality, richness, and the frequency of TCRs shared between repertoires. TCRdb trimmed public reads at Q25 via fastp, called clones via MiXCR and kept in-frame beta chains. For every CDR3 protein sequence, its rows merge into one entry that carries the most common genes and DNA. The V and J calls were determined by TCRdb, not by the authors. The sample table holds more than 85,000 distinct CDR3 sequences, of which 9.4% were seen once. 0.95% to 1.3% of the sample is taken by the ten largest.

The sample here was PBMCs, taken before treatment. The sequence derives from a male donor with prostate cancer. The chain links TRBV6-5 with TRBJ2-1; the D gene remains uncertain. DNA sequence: TGTGCCAGCACCCCGGGCACTTGGGTTTACAATGAGCAGTTCTTC. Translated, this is CASTPGTWVYNEQFF.